This section outlines one T cell receptor beta chain sequence together with its context. This entry belongs to a study of cytomegalovirus exposure and HLA in healthy donors. 13 Jbeta primers and 60 Vbeta primers were used for the PCR. Data came from immunoSEQ multiplex PCR; TCRdb stores just in-frame clones and leaves some out. The profile shows about 110,000 clones, around 71% of them singletons. This TCR was recovered from a boy between 10 and 17 years old in good health and CMV-seronegative. Sequenced material: PBMCs.

This CDR3 reads CSVGHRSMNTEAFF. As DNA, the CDR3 is TGCAGCGTTGGCCACAGGTCCATGAACACTGAAGCTTTCTTT. This rearrangement joins TRBV29-1 to TRBJ1-1, with a possible D match to TRBD1 (5 bases). The CDR3 extends over 14 amino acids. Germline V gene data show CDR1 as SQVTM and CDR2 as ANQGSEA. The V end was cut by 4 bases, the J end by 0 bases, with 12 bases between.